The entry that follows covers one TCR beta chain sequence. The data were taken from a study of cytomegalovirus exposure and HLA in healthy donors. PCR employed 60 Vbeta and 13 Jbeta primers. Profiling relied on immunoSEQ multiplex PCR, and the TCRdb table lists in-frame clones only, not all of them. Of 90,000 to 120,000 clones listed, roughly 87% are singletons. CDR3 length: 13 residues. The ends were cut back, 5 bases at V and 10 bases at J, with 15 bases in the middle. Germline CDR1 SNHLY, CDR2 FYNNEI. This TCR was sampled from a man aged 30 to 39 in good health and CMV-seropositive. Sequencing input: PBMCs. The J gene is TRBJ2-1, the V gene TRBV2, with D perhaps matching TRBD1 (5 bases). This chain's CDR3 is CASSTTGIREQFF. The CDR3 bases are TGTGCCAGCAGTACTACAGGTATTAGGGAGCAGTTCTTC. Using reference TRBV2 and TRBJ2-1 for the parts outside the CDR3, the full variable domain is EPEVTQTPSHQVTQMGQEVILRCVPISNHLYFYWYRQILGQKVEFLVSFYNNEISEKSEIFDDQFSVERPDGSNFTLKIRSTKLEDSAMYFCASSTTGIREQFFGPGTRLTVL.